A selection of T cell receptor beta chains follows, all from one sample in a study of beta chain features in type 1 diabetes. Method: immunoSEQ multiplex PCR; TCRdb's copy keeps in-frame clones and lacks some. The sample lists under 300,000 clones, roughly 8% occurring once. The sequencing sample was made of central memory CD4+ T cells from blood. The receptors were gathered from a woman between 18 and 29 years old in good health. Both conserved end residues are part of each CDR3. Fields, in order: clone size, D gene, V gene, J gene, CDR3 DNA, CDR3 protein. D genes are given only for firm matches. Size is omitted from some rows. Given values are once, few, many or a class for expanded clones.

NA	NA	TRBV11-1	TRBJ2-1	TGTGCCAGCAGCTTAGAATTTTGGAGCTCCTACAATGAGCAGTTCTTC	CASSLEFWSSYNEQFF
NA	TRBD2	TRBV10-3	TRBJ2-5	TGTGCCATCAGGGGGTCTAGCGGGGGGCAAGAGACCCAGTACTTC	CAIRGSSGGQETQYF
NA	NA	TRBV29-1	TRBJ2-1	TGCAGCGGCGGCGGGACTCCGATTTGGAGCAATGAGCAGTTCTTC	CSGGGTPIWSNEQFF
many	NA	TRBV7-2	TRBJ1-1	TGTGCCAGCAGCTTAAGACGTGACGCTGAAGCTTTCTTT	CASSLRRDAEAFF
NA	NA	TRBV29-1	TRBJ2-3	TGCAGCGTTGAACAGGTTAGCACAGATACGCAGTATTTT	CSVEQVSTDTQYF
few	TRBD2	TRBV9	TRBJ2-2	TGTGCCAGCAGCGTGGGACTAGCTAGGGCCGGGGAGCTGTTTTTT	CASSVGLARAGELFF
NA	NA	TRBV7-9	TRBJ1-4	TGTGCCAGCAGCCTTGGGGCAGGGCGGGATAATGAAAAACTGTTTTTT	CASSLGAGRDNEKLFF
NA	NA	TRBV5-1	TRBJ1-4	TGCGCCAGCCGTCCGGTGATCGCGAATGAAAAACTGTTTTTT	CASRPVIANEKLFF
few	TRBD2	TRBV6-6	TRBJ2-3	TGTGCCGCAGCGGGAGGGCCATCAGATACGCAGTATTTT	CAAAGGPSDTQYF
few	NA	TRBV19	TRBJ1-4	TGTGCCAGTAGTCCCCGGTACCTTACCGCACCCAGGGAAAAACTGTTTTTT	CASSPRYLTAPREKLFF
NA	NA	TRBV11-3	TRBJ2-1	TGTGCCAGCAGCTATCCGAAAGACCAGAGATCCTACAATGAGCAGTTCTTC	CASSYPKDQRSYNEQFF
few	TRBD2	TRBV7-2	TRBJ2-5	TGTGCCAGCAGCTCGGGACTAGCGGGAGGTTCTGGAGAGACCCAGTACTTC	CASSSGLAGGSGETQYF
NA	NA	TRBV10-3	TRBJ1-5	TGTGCCATCAGCCGGGGAAGCAATCAGCCCCAGCATTTT	CAISRGSNQPQHF
few	NA	TRBV6-6	TRBJ1-5	TGTGCCAGCAGTTCTACAGGGATTTACGGCAATCAGCCCCAGCATTTT	CASSSTGIYGNQPQHF
NA	TRBD2	TRBV7-2	TRBJ2-7	TGTGCCAGCAGCTTAGGGGGACTAGCCGACGCGGGAGTCGTGTACGAGCAGTACTTC	CASSLGGLADAGVVYEQYF
few	TRBD1	TRBV5-5	TRBJ2-2	TGTGCCAGCAGCTTTCCCCCGGGACAGGGCAACACCGGGGAGCTGTTTTTT	CASSFPPGQGNTGELFF
NA	TRBD2	TRBV7-2	TRBJ2-1	TGTGCCAGCAGCTTAGAGCTAGCGGTAAATGAGCAGTTCTTC	CASSLELAVNEQFF
NA	NA	TRBV25-1	TRBJ2-1	TGTGCCAGCAGTACCACGGACAGTTTGTTTTACAATGAGCAGTTCTTC	CASSTTDSLFYNEQFF
few	TRBD1	TRBV11-3	TRBJ2-7	TGTGCCAGCAGCCCAACTCCGGGACAGGGGACAGACGAGCAGTACTTC	CASSPTPGQGTDEQYF
NA	TRBD2	TRBV5-1	TRBJ2-3	TGCGCCAGCAGGAGCGGGGTTGAAGATACGCAGTATTTT	CASRSGVEDTQYF
many	TRBD1	TRBV7-2	TRBJ1-2	TGTGCCAGCAGCTTAGAGGGGACAGGGAACTATGGCTACACCTTC	CASSLEGTGNYGYTF
few	TRBD2	TRBV4-1	TRBJ2-5	TGCGCCAGCAGCCAAGCCAACCCAGCGGGACAAGAGACCCAGTACTTC	CASSQANPAGQETQYF
NA	TRBD1	TRBV7-8	TRBJ2-7	TGTGCCAGCAGCCCAGAACGGACAGGGGGCCCCTACGAGCAGTACTTC	CASSPERTGGPYEQYF